The 8 T cell receptor beta chains listed next were all sequenced from one sample in a study of cytomegalovirus exposure and HLA in healthy donors. The PCR used 60 Vbeta and 13 Jbeta primers. The assay was immunoSEQ multiplex PCR, and TCRdb's table has in-frame clones only and misses some. There are nearly 100,000 clones in the sample; 60% to 80% occur only once, and under 20% lies in the top ten. Input material: PBMCs. The receptors stem from an older woman in good health and CMV-seropositive.

This chain links TRBV6-1 with TRBJ1-3; TRBD1 aligns across 9 bases. CDR1 and CDR2 (germline): MNHNS, SASEGT. The CDR3 covers 17 residues. J gave up 0 bases and V 3 bases, and 6 bases lay outside the gene matches. DNA of the CDR3: TGTGCCAGCAGTGAGGACAGGGGTGAAATCTCTGGAAACACCATATATTTT. Translation gives CASSEDRGEISGNTIYF.

This clone was seen a single time. The germline gene is not matched at one end of the junction; a read error may be the cause. The rearrangement uses TRBV7-9 and TRBJ2-1, with a tentative D call TRBD1 (5 bases). The CDR3 loop spans 15 amino acids. The germline CDR1 and CDR2 sequences are SEHNR and FQNEAQ (reference sequence). CDR3 sequence: CSSSLGAGLFNEQFF. The CDR3, as DNA: TGTTCCAGCAGCTTAGGAGCAGGGTTGTTTAATGAGCAGTTCTTC.

The chain is built from TRBV15 and TRBJ2-5, with TRBD1 as a possible D gene (5 bases). The J call may be in error: the DNA end matches TRBJ2-7 better. This CDR3 comprises 12 residues. The germline V gene encodes CDR1 LNHNV and CDR2 YYDKDF (reference sequence). The CDR3 DNA reads TGTGCCACCAGAGACAGAGGCTACGAGCAGTACTTC. This codes for CATRDRGYEQYF.

The CDR3 spells CASSYRDRALGPQHF. The CDR3 DNA is TGTGCCAGCAGCTACCGGGACAGGGCCTTAGGGCCCCAGCATTTT. V usage is TRBV5-5 and J usage is TRBJ1-5; TRBD1 matches 9 bases. The CDR3 loop spans 15 amino acids. Looked up from germline, CDR1 is SGHKS and CDR2 is YYEKEE (reference sequence). J lost 9 bases, V lost 3 bases, and 10 bases had no gene match.

The V and J genes are TRBV20-1 and TRBJ2-1; D gene uncertain. Germline-derived CDR1 and CDR2 are DFQATT and SNEGSKA (reference sequence). The CDR3 length is 10 residues. The V gene lost 5 bases and the J gene lost 6 bases, with 5 bases spanning the gap. The CDR3: CSAHGNEQFF. The CDR3 bases are TGCAGTGCTCACGGCAATGAGCAGTTCTTC.

The CDR3, as DNA: TGTGCCAGCAGCCAAGGGAGTGAAGCTTTCTTT. This encodes CASSQGSEAFF. The chain is built from TRBV14 and TRBJ1-1, with unresolved D. Germline V gene data show CDR1 as SGHDN and CDR2 as FVKESK. The CDR3 runs 11 residues. The V and J ends lost 1 base and 7 bases respectively, with 4 bases between them.

This clone has only a few counts. The V gene is TRBV7-6, the J gene TRBJ2-7; 9 positions agree with TRBD1. The CDR3 length is 16 residues. Per the germline V gene, CDR1 is SGHVS and CDR2 is FNYEAQ. V lost 5 bases, J lost 4 bases, and 12 bases stayed unmatched. The CDR3 spells CASSTRQGVFSYEQYF. Here the CDR3 DNA reads TGTGCCAGCAGCACCCGACAGGGGGTATTTTCTTACGAGCAGTACTTC.

The chain links TRBV25-1 to TRBJ1-2; 7 bases agree with TRBD1. J lost 2 bases, V lost 6 bases, and 9 bases had no gene match. CDR1 and CDR2 from the germline V gene are MGHDK and SYGVNS. The CDR3 spans 15 residues. The CDR3 DNA sequence: TGTGCCAGCAGCATGACCGGGACAGCCAACTATGGCTACACCTTC. It encodes CASSMTGTANYGYTF.